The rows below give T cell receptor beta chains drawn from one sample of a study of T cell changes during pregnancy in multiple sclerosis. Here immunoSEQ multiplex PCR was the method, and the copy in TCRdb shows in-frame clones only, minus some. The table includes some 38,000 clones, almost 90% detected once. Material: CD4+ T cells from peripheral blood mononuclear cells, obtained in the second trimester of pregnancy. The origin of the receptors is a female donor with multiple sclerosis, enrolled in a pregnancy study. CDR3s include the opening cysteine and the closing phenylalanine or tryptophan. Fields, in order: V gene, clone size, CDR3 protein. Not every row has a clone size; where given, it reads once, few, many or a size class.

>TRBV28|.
CASSSVWRERSNEQFF
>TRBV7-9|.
CASSLYGLQETQYF
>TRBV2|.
CASSIVTGYGYTF
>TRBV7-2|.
CASSAFQGHNNYGYTF
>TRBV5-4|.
CASSGPGRREDTEAFF
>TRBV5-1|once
CASSYGTGGADTEAFF
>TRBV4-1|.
CASSQVPGSNTIYF
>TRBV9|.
CASSVDAGPREGYTF
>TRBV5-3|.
CARNPSSGGRRPASGRLDTQYF
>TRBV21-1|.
CASSISPHPKTDRNEQFF
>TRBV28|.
CASSLRGGSIYF
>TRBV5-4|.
CASSSGTSGRAGETQYF
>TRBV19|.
CASSGPNQDYEQYF
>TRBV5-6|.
CASSLVGGSSYEQYF
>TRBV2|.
CASSPAGILSYEQYF
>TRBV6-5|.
CASSYGLAAYNEQFF
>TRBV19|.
CASSMRSGLAGEGNEQFF
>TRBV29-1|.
CSVTRTSYGYTF
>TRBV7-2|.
CASSPGPGAARYEQYF
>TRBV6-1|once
CASNFGGTVESQYF
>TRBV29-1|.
CSVGGGSVTGELFF
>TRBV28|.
CASSLVWRSVGGNEAFF
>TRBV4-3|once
CASSQGIVGAGEQYF
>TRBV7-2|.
CASSLERDQPQHF
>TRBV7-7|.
CASSPAPGVDTQYF
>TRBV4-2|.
CASSRDSGRGYNEQFF
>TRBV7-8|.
CASSSQTSGRAYNEQFF
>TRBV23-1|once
CASSQSVWGALYEQYF
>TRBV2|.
CASSDGGWNQPQHF
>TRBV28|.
CASSPPAGEQYF
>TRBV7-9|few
CASSPGRGLIQAFF
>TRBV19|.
CASSLEGRATGELFF
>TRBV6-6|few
CASNLWGEGQPQHF
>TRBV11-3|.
CASSLILAGGTDTQYF
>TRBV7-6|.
CASSDRTLGGYTF
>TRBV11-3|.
CASSLDYVNIQYF
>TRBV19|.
CASTPPTGSTGELFF
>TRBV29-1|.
CSVEDRGLYTEAFF
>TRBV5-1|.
CASSVSGSSYNEQFF
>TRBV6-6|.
CAGGYRYEQYF